Below, one TCR beta chain is given with its context. The data were obtained in a study of blood T cells in healthy people across ages. The second PCR ran about 7 to 12 cycles with a sample-barcoded 5' primer and J-beta primers. TCRdb ran MiXCR on the 5' RACE reads and lists one entry per CDR3 protein. The sample consists of fewer than 900,000 distinct CDR3 sequences, 43% of them appearing once. This receptor was obtained from a woman in her sixties in good health. Sequencing input: blood.

This CDR3 reads CASYLAGGTIDEQYF. For the CDR3, the DNA is TGCGCCAGCTACCTAGCGGGGGGCACCATTGATGAGCAGTACTTC. This chain connects TRBV5-1 to TRBJ2-7; 11 bases agree with TRBD2. There are 15 residues in the CDR3. Per the germline V gene, CDR1 is SGHRS and CDR2 is YFSETQ. V shed 7 bases and J 7 bases; nucleotides not matched to a gene: 13.